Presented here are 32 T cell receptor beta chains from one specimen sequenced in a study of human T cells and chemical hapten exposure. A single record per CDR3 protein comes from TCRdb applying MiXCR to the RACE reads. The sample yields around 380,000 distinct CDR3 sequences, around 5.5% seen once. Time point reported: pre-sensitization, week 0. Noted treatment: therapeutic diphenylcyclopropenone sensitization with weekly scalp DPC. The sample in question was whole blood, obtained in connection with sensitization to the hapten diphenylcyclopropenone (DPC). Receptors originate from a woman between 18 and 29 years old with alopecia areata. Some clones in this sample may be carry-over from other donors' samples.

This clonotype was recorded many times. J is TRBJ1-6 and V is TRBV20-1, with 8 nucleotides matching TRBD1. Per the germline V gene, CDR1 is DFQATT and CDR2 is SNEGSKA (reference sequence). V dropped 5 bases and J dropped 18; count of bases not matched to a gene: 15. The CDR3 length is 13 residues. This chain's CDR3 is CSASGTGHPGDHF. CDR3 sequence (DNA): TGCAGTGCTTCCGGGACAGGCCACCCGGGGGACCACTTT.

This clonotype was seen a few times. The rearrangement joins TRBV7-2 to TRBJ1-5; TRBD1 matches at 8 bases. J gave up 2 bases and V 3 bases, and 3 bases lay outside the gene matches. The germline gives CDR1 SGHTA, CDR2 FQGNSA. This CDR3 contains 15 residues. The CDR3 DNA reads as TGTGCCAGCAGCTTTCAGGGGGCTGGCAATCAGCCCCAGCATTTT. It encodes CASSFQGAGNQPQHF.

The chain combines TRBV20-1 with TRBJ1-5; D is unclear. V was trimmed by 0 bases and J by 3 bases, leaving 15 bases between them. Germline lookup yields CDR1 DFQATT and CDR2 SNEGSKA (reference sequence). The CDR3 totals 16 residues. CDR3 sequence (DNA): TGCAGTGCTAGAGATGTGGCACAGACCCACAATCAGCCCCAGCATTTT. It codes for CSARDVAQTHNQPQHF.

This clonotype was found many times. The CDR3, as DNA: TGTGCCAGCAGTTTGTACGACAGGGCTGAGGAGCAGTACTTC. This encodes CASSLYDRAEEQYF. J is TRBJ2-7 and V is TRBV28; 7 bases fit TRBD1. V was clipped by 3 bases and J by 7 bases; unmatched bases: 9. From germline, CDR1 is MDHEN and CDR2 SYDVKM. This CDR3 spans 14 amino acids.

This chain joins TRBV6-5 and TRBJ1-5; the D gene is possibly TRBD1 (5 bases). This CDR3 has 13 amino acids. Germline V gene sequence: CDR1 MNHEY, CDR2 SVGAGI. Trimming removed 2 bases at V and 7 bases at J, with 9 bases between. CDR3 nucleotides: TGTGCCAGCAGTTACCAGGCAGGGCAGCCCCAGCATTTT. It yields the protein CASSYQAGQPQHF.

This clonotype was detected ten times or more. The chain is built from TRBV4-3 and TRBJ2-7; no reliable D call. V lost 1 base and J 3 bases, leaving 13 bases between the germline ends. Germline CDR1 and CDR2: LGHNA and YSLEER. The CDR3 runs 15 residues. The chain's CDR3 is CASSQGRRSGYEQYF. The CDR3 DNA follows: TGCGCCAGCAGCCAAGGCCGACGTTCTGGCTACGAGCAGTACTTC.

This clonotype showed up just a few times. The CDR3 is CASSESSAQETQYF. The CDR3 bases are TGTGCCAGCAGTGAATCTTCTGCCCAAGAGACCCAGTACTTC. The chain has TRBV25-1 and TRBJ2-5; D is unclear. Looked up from germline, CDR1 is MGHDK and CDR2 is SYGVNS. The CDR3 has 14 residues. The V end was cut by 1 base, the J end by 1 base, with 7 bases between.

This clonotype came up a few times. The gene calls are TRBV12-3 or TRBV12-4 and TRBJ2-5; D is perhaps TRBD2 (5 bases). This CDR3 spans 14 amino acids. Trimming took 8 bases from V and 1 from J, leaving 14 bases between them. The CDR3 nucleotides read TGTGCCAGCGTTGAGGGAAATACCCAAGAGACCCAGTACTTC. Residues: CASVEGNTQETQYF.

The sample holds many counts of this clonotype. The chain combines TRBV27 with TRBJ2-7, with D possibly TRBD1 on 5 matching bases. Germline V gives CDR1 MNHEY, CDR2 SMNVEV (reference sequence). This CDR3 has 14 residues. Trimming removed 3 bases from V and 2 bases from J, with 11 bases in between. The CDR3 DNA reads TGTGCCAGCAGTTTGGGGCAGGCGACCTACGAGCAGTACTTC. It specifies CASSLGQATYEQYF.

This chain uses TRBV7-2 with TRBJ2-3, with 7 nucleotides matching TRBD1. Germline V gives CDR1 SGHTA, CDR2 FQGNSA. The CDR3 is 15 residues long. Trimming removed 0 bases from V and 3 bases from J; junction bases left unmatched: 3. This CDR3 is CASSLARDRTDTQYF. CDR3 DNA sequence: TGTGCCAGCAGCTTAGCACGGGACAGAACAGATACGCAGTATTTT.

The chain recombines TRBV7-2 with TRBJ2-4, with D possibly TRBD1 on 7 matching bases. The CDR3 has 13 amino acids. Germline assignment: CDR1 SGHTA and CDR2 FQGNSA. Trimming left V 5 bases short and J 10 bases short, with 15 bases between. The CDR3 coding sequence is TGTGCCAGCAGCGCGGGACAGAAACTTATTCAGTACTTC. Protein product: CASSAGQKLIQYF.

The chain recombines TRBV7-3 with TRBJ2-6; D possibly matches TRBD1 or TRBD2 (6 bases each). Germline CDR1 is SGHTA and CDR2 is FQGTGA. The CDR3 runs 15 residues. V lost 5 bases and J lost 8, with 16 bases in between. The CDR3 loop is CASSPRGLSTNVLTF. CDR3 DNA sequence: TGTGCCAGCAGCCCACGGGGGCTTAGTACCAACGTCCTGACTTTC.

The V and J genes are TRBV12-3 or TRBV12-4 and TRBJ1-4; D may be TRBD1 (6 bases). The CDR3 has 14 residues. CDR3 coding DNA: TGTTCCATCAGTTATGGGACGCAGGGGGAAAAACTGTTTTTT. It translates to CSISYGTQGEKLFF.

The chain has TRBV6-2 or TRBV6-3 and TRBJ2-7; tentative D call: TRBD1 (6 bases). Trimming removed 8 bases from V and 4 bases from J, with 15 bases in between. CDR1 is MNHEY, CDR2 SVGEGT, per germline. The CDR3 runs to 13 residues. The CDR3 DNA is TGTGCCAGCTCCGGGACATTCTCATACGAGCAGTACTTC. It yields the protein CASSGTFSYEQYF.

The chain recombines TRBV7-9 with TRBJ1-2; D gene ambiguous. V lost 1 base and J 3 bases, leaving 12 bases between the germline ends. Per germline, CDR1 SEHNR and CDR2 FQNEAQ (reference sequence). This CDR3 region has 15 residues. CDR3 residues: CASSLGHPTDYGYTF. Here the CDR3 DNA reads TGTGCCAGCAGCTTAGGCCACCCCACCGACTATGGCTACACCTTC.

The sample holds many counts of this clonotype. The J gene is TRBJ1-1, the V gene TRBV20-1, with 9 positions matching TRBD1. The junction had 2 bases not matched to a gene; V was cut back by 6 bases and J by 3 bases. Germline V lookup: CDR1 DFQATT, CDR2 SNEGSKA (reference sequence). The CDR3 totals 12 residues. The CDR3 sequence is CSARTGDTEAFF. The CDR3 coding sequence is TGCAGTGCCAGGACAGGGGACACTGAAGCTTTCTTT.

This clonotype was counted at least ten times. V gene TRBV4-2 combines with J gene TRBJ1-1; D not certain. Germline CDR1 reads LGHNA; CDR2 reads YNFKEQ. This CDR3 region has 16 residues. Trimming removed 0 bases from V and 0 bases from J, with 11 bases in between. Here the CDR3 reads CASSQEGREVNTEAFF. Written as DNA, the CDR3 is TGTGCCAGCAGCCAAGAAGGTCGAGAGGTGAACACTGAAGCTTTCTTT.

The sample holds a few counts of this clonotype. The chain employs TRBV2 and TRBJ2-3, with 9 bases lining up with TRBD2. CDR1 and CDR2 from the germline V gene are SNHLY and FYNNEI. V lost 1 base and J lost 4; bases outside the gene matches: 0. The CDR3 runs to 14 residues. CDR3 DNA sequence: TGTGCCAGCAGTGAAGAGCGGGAGGCAGATACGCAGTATTTT. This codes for CASSEEREADTQYF.

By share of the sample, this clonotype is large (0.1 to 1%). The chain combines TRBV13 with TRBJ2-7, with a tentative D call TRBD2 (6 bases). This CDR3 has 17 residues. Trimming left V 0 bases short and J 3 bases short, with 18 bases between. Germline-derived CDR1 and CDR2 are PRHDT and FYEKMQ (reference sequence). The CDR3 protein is CASSLGPLRETLYEQYF. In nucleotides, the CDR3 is TGTGCCAGCAGCTTAGGCCCTCTTCGGGAGACTCTCTACGAGCAGTACTTC.

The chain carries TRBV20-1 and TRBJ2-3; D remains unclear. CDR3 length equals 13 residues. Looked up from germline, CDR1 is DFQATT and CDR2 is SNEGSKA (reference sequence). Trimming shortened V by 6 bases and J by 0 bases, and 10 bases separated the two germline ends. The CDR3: CSANGASTDTQYF. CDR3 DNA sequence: TGCAGTGCAAATGGAGCTAGCACAGATACGCAGTATTTT.

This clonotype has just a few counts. Written as DNA, the CDR3 is TGTGCCAGCAGCCAAGATCTGGACCTTACAGATACGCAGTATTTT. It encodes CASSQDLDLTDTQYF. The chain is built from TRBV3-1 and TRBJ2-3; D is undetermined. In germline, CDR1 is LGHDT, CDR2 YNNKEL (reference sequence). Trimming took off 0 bases at V and 3 bases at J, with 10 bases between the two ends. The CDR3 is 15 amino acids.

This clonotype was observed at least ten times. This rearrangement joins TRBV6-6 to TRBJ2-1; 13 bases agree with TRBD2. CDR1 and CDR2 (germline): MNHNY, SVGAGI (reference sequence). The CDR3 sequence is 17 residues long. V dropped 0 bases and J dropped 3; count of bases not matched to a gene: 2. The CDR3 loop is CASSYSGLAGVYNEQFF. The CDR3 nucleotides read TGTGCCAGCAGTTACTCCGGACTAGCGGGGGTCTACAATGAGCAGTTCTTC.

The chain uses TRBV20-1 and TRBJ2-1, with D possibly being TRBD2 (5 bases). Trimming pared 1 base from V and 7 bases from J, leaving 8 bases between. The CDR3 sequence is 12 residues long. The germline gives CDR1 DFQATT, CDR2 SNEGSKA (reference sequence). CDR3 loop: CSARGLANEQFF. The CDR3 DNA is TGCAGTGCTAGAGGGCTAGCAAATGAGCAGTTCTTC.

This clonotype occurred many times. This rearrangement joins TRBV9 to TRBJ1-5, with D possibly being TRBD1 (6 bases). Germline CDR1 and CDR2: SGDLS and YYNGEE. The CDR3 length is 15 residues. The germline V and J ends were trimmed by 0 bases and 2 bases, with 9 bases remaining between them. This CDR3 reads CASSVGSGGNQPQHF. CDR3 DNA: TGTGCCAGCAGCGTAGGGTCAGGGGGCAATCAGCCCCAGCATTTT.

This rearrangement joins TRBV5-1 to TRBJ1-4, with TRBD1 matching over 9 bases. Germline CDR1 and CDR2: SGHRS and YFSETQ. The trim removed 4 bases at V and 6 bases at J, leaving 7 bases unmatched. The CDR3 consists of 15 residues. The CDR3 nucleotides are TGCGCCAGCAGCCTCCTGACAGGGGGTGATGAAAAACTGTTTTTT. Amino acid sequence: CASSLLTGGDEKLFF.

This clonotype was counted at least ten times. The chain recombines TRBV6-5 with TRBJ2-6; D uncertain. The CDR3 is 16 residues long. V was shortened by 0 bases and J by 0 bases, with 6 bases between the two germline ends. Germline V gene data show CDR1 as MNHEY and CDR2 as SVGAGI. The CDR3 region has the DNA TGTGCCAGCAGTTACTCCTCCGGCTCTGGGGCCAACGTCCTGACTTTC. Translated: CASSYSSGSGANVLTF.

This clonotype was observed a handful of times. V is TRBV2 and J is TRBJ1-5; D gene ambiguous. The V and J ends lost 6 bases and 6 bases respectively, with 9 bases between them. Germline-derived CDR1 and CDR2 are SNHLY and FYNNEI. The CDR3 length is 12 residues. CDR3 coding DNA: TGTGCCAGCAGGGCGGCCAGTCAGCCCCAGCATTTT. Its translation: CASRAASQPQHF.

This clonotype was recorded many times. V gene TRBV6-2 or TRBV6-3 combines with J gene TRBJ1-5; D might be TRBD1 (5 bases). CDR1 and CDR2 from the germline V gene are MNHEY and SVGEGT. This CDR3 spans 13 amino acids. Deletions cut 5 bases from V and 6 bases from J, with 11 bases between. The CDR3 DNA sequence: TGTGCCAGCAGTCGGAGACAGTCTCAGCCCCAGCATTTT. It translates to CASSRRQSQPQHF.

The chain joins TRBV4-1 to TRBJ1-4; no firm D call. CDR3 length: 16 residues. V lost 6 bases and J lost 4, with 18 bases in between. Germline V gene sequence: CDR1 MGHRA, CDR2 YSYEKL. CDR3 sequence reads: CASRDSPDGINEKLFF. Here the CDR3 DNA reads TGCGCCAGCAGAGACTCTCCGGATGGGATTAATGAAAAACTGTTTTTT.

CDR3 bases: TGTGCTAGTGGTTCCATCAACACTGAAGCTTTCTTT. Encoded protein: CASGSINTEAFF. The V and J genes are TRBV12-5 and TRBJ1-1; the D is unclear. This CDR3 has 12 amino acids. Trimming cost V 4 bases and J 2 bases, with 5 bases left between them. Per germline, CDR1 LGHNT and CDR2 FRNRAP.

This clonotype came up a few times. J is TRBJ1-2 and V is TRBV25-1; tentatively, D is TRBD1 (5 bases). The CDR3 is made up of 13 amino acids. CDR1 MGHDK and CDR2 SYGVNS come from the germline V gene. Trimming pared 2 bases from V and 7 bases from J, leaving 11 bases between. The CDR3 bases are TGTGCCAGCAGTGAACAAAATACAGGTGGCTACACCTTC. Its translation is CASSEQNTGGYTF.

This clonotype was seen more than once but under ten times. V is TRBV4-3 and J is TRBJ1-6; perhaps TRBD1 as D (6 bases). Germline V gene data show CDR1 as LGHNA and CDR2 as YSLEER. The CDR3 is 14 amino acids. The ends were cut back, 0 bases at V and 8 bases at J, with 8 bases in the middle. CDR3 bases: TGCGCCAGCAGCCAAGAAAACAGGGATTCACCCCTCCACTTT. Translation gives CASSQENRDSPLHF.